The 28 T cell receptor beta chains below were found in one sample sequenced in a study of cytomegalovirus exposure and HLA in healthy donors. A multiplex PCR was run with 60 Vbeta primers and 13 Jbeta primers. TCRdb's copy holds only in-frame clones and misses some; the assay was immunoSEQ multiplex PCR. Of some 130,000 clones in the sample, less than 85% are singletons; the top ten hold 1%. Sequenced input: PBMCs. All receptors derive from a man aged 35-49 years in good health and CMV-seronegative.

The rearrangement joins TRBV5-1 to TRBJ1-4; 8 nucleotides line up with TRBD1. Germline V lookup: CDR1 SGHRS, CDR2 YFSETQ. The V segment lost 4 bases and the J segment 5 bases; nucleotides outside the gene matches: 4. The CDR3 has 14 residues. The CDR3: CASSIGQGNEKLFF. DNA for the CDR3: TGCGCCAGCAGCATAGGACAGGGAAATGAAAAACTGTTTTTT.

The gene calls are TRBV9 and TRBJ2-1; 8 bases match TRBD2. Per the germline V gene, CDR1 is SGDLS and CDR2 is YYNGEE. The length of the CDR3 is 15 residues. V was pared by 3 bases and J by 2 bases, with 4 bases of the junction left unmatched. This chain's CDR3 is CASSASSGAYNEQFF. CDR3 nucleotides: TGTGCCAGCAGCGCCAGTAGCGGGGCCTACAATGAGCAGTTCTTC.

The CDR3 region is CASRSGTGGIRNTGELFF. In nucleotides, the CDR3 is TGTGCCAGCAGGTCCGGGACAGGGGGCATCAGGAACACCGGGGAGCTGTTTTTT. The chain couples TRBV5-6 to TRBJ2-2; 12 bases are shared with TRBD1. There are 18 residues in the CDR3. Germline V CDR1 and CDR2: SGHDT, YYEEEE. Losses at the gene ends were 5 bases for V and 1 base for J; bases not matched to a gene: 9.

The chain is built from TRBV10-3 and TRBJ1-2; the match to TRBD1 covers 7 bases. Germline loops: CDR1 ENHRY, CDR2 SYGVKD. V trimming: 2 bases; J trimming: 5 bases; junction bases outside the gene matches: 2. This CDR3 is built from 13 residues. The CDR3 protein is CAISEGTDYGYTF. The CDR3 DNA follows: TGTGCCATCAGTGAGGGGACAGATTATGGCTACACCTTC.

The V gene is TRBV11-2, the J gene TRBJ1-6; D remains ambiguous. The CDR3 consists of 14 residues. Trimming took off 3 bases at V and 7 bases at J, with 10 bases between the two ends. Looked up from germline, CDR1 is SGHAT and CDR2 is FQNNGV. This CDR3 is CASSFRTGNSPLHF. For the CDR3, the DNA is TGTGCCAGCAGCTTCCGGACGGGGAATTCACCCCTCCACTTT.

The chain is built from TRBV10-2 and TRBJ2-1; a possible D gene is TRBD1 (5 bases). The CDR3 length is 13 residues. Germline assignment: CDR1 WSHSY and CDR2 SAAADI. The V end lost 8 bases, the J end lost 13 bases, and 21 bases lay between the germline ends. The CDR3 protein is CASQPAGLSEQFF. DNA for the CDR3: TGCGCCAGCCAGCCGGCAGGGTTAAGTGAACAGTTCTTC.

The CDR3: CASSQGQVQETQYF. The CDR3 coding sequence is TGTGCCAGCAGCCAGGGGCAGGTACAAGAGACCCAGTACTTC. This rearrangement joins TRBV14 to TRBJ2-5, with D tentatively TRBD1 (5 bases). The CDR3 extends over 14 amino acids. V dropped 3 bases and J dropped 2 bases, with 10 bases sitting between them. Germline CDR1 is SGHDN and CDR2 is FVKESK.

This clone has a single count. V and J are TRBV5-6 and TRBJ1-4; the D gene is possibly TRBD1 (6 bases). V shed 1 base and J shed 7 bases, with 20 bases lying between them. This CDR3 has 17 residues. Germline CDR1 reads SGHDT; CDR2 reads YYEEEE. The CDR3 nucleotides are TGTGCCAGCAGCTTGAGGACAGTCGTCCAGGGTGTTGAAAAACTGTTTTTT. It codes for CASSLRTVVQGVEKLFF.

The V gene is TRBV27, the J gene TRBJ1-4; tentatively, D is TRBD1 (5 bases). This CDR3 comprises 14 residues. The ends were cut back, 2 bases at V and 1 base at J, with 5 bases in the middle. Germline CDR1 reads MNHEY; CDR2 reads SMNVEV (reference sequence). The CDR3 nucleotides are TGTGCCAGCAGTTTAAGGGGAACTAATGAAAAACTGTTTTTT. Encoded protein: CASSLRGTNEKLFF.

The chain carries TRBV19 and TRBJ2-7; TRBD1 is a possible D gene (5 bases). The CDR3 length is 13 residues. From germline, CDR1 is LNHDA and CDR2 SQIVND (reference sequence). V lost 4 bases and J 1 base, leaving 8 bases between the germline ends. The CDR3 bases are TGTGCCAGTAGTAACCAGGGATCCTACGAGCAGTACTTC. It codes for CASSNQGSYEQYF.

The DNA for the CDR3 is TGTGCCAGCAAGACAGGTGGGAGCACTGAAGCTTTCTTT. Its translation: CASKTGGSTEAFF. V and J are TRBV6-5 and TRBJ1-1; tentatively, D is TRBD1 (6 bases). This CDR3 is built from 13 residues. Germline CDR1 MNHEY, CDR2 SVGAGI. Trimming cost V 7 bases and J 4 bases, with 13 bases left between them.

This rearrangement joins TRBV5-1 to TRBJ1-4; D is unresolved. Germline CDR1 and CDR2: SGHRS and YFSETQ. Trimming removed 6 bases at V and 2 bases at J, with 11 bases between. The CDR3 covers 14 residues. CDR3 nucleotides: TGCGCCAGCACCTCGGGAGGCACTAATGAAAAACTGTTTTTT. This encodes CASTSGGTNEKLFF.

The chain couples TRBV11-2 to TRBJ2-3, with 8 nucleotides matching TRBD1. The CDR3 is made up of 16 amino acids. Trimming at V came to 1 base and at J to 5 bases, leaving 8 bases not matched to a gene. Germline assignment: CDR1 SGHAT and CDR2 FQNNGV. The DNA of the CDR3 is TGTGCCAGCAGCTTAGGGAGTGCAGGGGGCATAGATACGCAGTATTTT. Residues: CASSLGSAGGIDTQYF. Using reference TRBV11-2 and TRBJ2-3 for the parts outside the CDR3, the full variable domain is EAGVAQSPRYKIIEKRQSVAFWCNPISGHATLYWYQQILGQGPKLLIQFQNNGVVDDSQLPKDRFSAERLKGVDSTLKIQPAKLEDSAVYLCASSLGSAGGIDTQYFGPGTRLTVL.

The chain joins TRBV30 to TRBJ1-1; TRBD1 might be the D (6 bases). In germline, CDR1 is GTSNPN, CDR2 SVGIG (reference sequence). This CDR3 is built from 13 residues. V lost 5 bases, J lost 5 bases, and 15 bases lay in between. In DNA form, the CDR3 reads TGTGCCTGGCGTGGGGGCGAGGAAACTGAAGCTTTCTTT. Translated: CAWRGGEETEAFF.

The chain joins TRBV28 to TRBJ2-4; TRBD2 matches at 7 bases. The CDR3 is 16 residues long. CDR1 and CDR2 (germline): MDHEN, SYDVKM. V was clipped by 3 bases and J by 0 bases; unmatched bases: 5. CDR3 bases: TGTGCCAGCAGTTTTGGGGAGGGGTTAGCCAAAAACATTCAGTACTTC. Encoded protein: CASSFGEGLAKNIQYF. Looking up the rest from reference TRBV28 and TRBJ2-4 gives the full variable domain: DVKVTQSSRYLVKRTGEKVFLECVQDMDHENMFWYRQDPGLGLRLIYFSYDVKMKEKGDIPEGYSVSREKKERFSLILESASTNQTSMYLCASSFGEGLAKNIQYFGAGTRLSVL.

The chain carries TRBV5-6 and TRBJ1-4, with 9 positions matching TRBD1. Germline V gene sequence: CDR1 SGHDT, CDR2 YYEEEE. CDR3 size: 16 residues. V was clipped by 4 bases and J by 7 bases; unmatched bases: 11. As DNA, the CDR3 is TGTGCCAGCAGCCCCGGGACAGGGAGTCGGTCTGAAAAACTGTTTTTT. Translation: CASSPGTGSRSEKLFF.

The J gene is TRBJ2-1, the V gene TRBV2; 13 positions match TRBD2. The CDR3 is 15 amino acids. The J segment lost 7 bases and the V segment lost 3 bases, leaving 3 bases of the junction unmatched. The V gene's germline CDR1 is SNHLY and CDR2 FYNNEI. The CDR3 here is CASSETSGRWNEQFF. As DNA, the CDR3 is TGTGCCAGCAGTGAGACTAGCGGGAGGTGGAATGAGCAGTTCTTC.

The chain links TRBV6-1 to TRBJ1-1; TRBD1 might be the D (6 bases). CDR3 size: 14 residues. The V and J ends lost 6 bases and 1 base respectively, with 12 bases between them. Germline values: CDR1 MNHNS, CDR2 SASEGT. CDR3: CASSSLTGNTEAFF. DNA for the CDR3: TGTGCCAGCAGCTCCTTGACAGGGAACACTGAAGCTTTCTTT.

The V gene is TRBV6-1, the J gene TRBJ1-2; D unresolved. Germline V gene sequence: CDR1 MNHNS, CDR2 SASEGT. CDR3 length equals 16 residues. V was pared by 1 base and J by 2 bases, with 14 bases between. CDR3 DNA sequence: TGTGCCAGCAGTGAAGGAGGAATCGGTGGGAACTATGGCTACACCTTC. Its translation is CASSEGGIGGNYGYTF.

The V call is TRBV27, the J call TRBJ2-7; 12 positions agree with TRBD1. The CDR3 consists of 16 residues. Trimming took 4 bases from V and 4 from J; bases not matched to a gene: 8. CDR1 is MNHEY and CDR2 is SMNVEV in the germline V gene (reference sequence). For the CDR3, the DNA is TGTGCCAGCAGTTCCCCGGGACAGGGGGCAGGGTACGAGCAGTACTTC. Its protein product is CASSSPGQGAGYEQYF.

This clone came up a few times. V usage is TRBV6-6 and J usage is TRBJ2-6, with 7 bases identical to TRBD1. The V segment lost 6 bases and the J segment 2 bases; nucleotides outside the gene matches: 4. CDR1 MNHNY and CDR2 SVGAGI come from the germline V gene (reference sequence). The CDR3 extends over 15 amino acids. The CDR3 protein is CASRTQGAGANVLTF. Written as DNA, the CDR3 is TGTGCCAGCAGAACTCAGGGGGCTGGGGCCAACGTCCTGACTTTC.

The gene calls are TRBV5-1 and TRBJ1-1, with 7 bases that match TRBD1. V trimming: 1 base; J trimming: 1 base; junction bases outside the gene matches: 4. Looked up from germline, CDR1 is SGHRS and CDR2 is YFSETQ. This CDR3 is built from 15 residues. CDR3 loop: CASSLLGTENTEAFF. In DNA, the CDR3 is TGCGCCAGCAGCTTGTTAGGGACAGAGAACACTGAAGCTTTCTTT.

This clone was recorded once. Its ends do not fully match the called genes, so a read error is possible. The chain carries TRBV13 and TRBJ2-7; the match to TRBD1 covers 8 bases. The CDR3 contains 15 residues. Germline V gene data show CDR1 as PRHDT and CDR2 as FYEKMQ (reference sequence). The CDR3: CASSLPGQGAYEQYF. The CDR3 coding sequence is TGTGCCAGCAGCTTACCCGGGCAGGGGGCCTATGAGCAGTACTTC. Combining the CDR3 with reference TRBV13 and TRBJ2-7 gives the whole variable domain AAGVIQSPRHLIKEKRETATLKCYPIPRHDTVYWYQQGPGQDPQFLISFYEKMQSDKGSIPDRFSAQQFSDYHSELNMSSLELGDSALYFCASSLPGQGAYEQYFGPGTRLTVT.

This chain joins TRBV5-6 and TRBJ2-3, with a possible D match to TRBD1 (7 bases). V gave up 5 bases and J gave up 5 bases, with 15 bases separating them. Germline V gene sequence: CDR1 SGHDT, CDR2 YYEEEE. The CDR3 extends over 14 amino acids. CDR3 DNA: TGTGCCAGCAGTCTGATCAGGGGGGTAGATACGCAGTATTTT. Translating gives CASSLIRGVDTQYF.

This clone has more than one count but fewer than ten. The chain has TRBV28 and TRBJ1-1; D gene unclear. This CDR3 is 12 amino acids long. The V end lost 6 bases, the J end lost 10 bases, and 15 bases lay between the germline ends. Germline-derived CDR1 and CDR2 are MDHEN and SYDVKM. As DNA, the CDR3 is TGTGCCAGCAGCTGGATGGGAGAGGGAGCTTTCTTT. It encodes CASSWMGEGAFF.

This chain links TRBV27 with TRBJ2-3; 7 bases align to TRBD1. There are 15 residues in the CDR3. V gave up 6 bases and J gave up 1 base; unmatched junction bases: 7. CDR1 and CDR2 from the germline V gene are MNHEY and SMNVEV (reference sequence). CDR3 nucleotide sequence: TGTGCCAGCAGGTTCCAGGGGGTAGGCACAGATACGCAGTATTTT. Translated: CASRFQGVGTDTQYF.

The chain uses TRBV5-4 and TRBJ2-7; D unclear. Germline CDR1 reads SGHNT; CDR2 reads YYREEE (reference sequence). This CDR3 region has 13 residues. Deletions cut 3 bases from V and 7 bases from J, with 14 bases between. CDR3 DNA sequence: TGTGCCAGCAGCTCAACCCAATCTCGGGAGCAGTACTTC. Its translation is CASSSTQSREQYF.

The CDR3 loop is CASSSRVDNYGYTF. CDR3 nucleotide sequence: TGTGCCAGCAGCTCCCGGGTCGACAACTATGGCTACACCTTC. This sequence joins TRBV5-8 and TRBJ1-2; no firm D call. Germline CDR1 and CDR2: SGHTS and YDEGEE. CDR3 length: 14 amino acids. Trimming left V 3 bases short and J 2 bases short, with 11 bases between.